The subject of this entry is one T cell receptor beta chain. Antigen unknown. This record belongs to a study of tumor-infiltrating lymphocytes in primary liver carcinoma. Across the whole study: Enrolled patients were male and female, aged 30 to 69 years.

Per the germline V gene, CDR1 is MNHEY and CDR2 is SVGEGT. The CDR3 consists of 13 residues. The V and J ends lost 10 bases and 5 bases respectively, with 18 bases between them. Co-extraction of both nucleic acids (RNA and DNA) used roughly 20-33 mg of unsorted bulk tissue. Study outcomes and limitations: Pairs comparing tumor with adjacent tissue or blood overlapped less than pairs drawn from tumor regions.

Priming with a constant-region primer yielded TCR beta cDNA from about 500 ng total RNA. Employing slightly modified ARM-PCR, three nested multiplex PCR rounds were run, and these gave rise to the TCR beta libraries. Both of the initial two PCR rounds ran for about 9 cycles and employed TRBV1-TRBV30 forward primers alongside a C-beta reverse primer. TCRdb analysed the multiplex PCR reads with MiXCR anew, one entry per CDR3 protein. The table shows just under 95,000 distinct CDR3 sequences, with about 70% occurring only once. This sequence originates from a man in his forties with primary liver carcinoma and hepatitis B virus infection. Sequencing was carried out using tumor-adjacent normal liver tissue. The chain recombines TRBV6-2 or TRBV6-3 with TRBJ2-7; either TRBD1 or TRBD2 may fit D (6 bases each). CDR3 sequence: CANTRRGADEQYF. The CDR3 DNA reads TGTGCCAACACCAGAAGGGGGGCGGACGAGCAGTACTTC.